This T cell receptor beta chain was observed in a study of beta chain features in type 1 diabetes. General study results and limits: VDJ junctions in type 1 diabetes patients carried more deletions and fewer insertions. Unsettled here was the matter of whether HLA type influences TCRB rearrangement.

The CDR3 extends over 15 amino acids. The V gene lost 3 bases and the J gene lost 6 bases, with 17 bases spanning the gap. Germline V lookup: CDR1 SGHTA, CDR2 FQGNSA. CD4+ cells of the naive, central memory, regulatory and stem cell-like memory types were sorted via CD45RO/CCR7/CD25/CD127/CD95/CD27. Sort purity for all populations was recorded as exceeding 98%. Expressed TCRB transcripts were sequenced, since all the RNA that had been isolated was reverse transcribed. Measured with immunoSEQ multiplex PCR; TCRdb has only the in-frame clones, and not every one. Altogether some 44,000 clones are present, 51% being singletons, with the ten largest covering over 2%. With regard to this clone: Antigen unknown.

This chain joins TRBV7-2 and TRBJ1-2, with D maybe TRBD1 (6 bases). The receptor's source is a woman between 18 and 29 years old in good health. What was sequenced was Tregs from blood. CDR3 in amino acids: CASSFPPYREHGYTF. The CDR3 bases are TGTGCCAGCAGCTTCCCACCCTACAGGGAGCATGGCTACACCTTC.